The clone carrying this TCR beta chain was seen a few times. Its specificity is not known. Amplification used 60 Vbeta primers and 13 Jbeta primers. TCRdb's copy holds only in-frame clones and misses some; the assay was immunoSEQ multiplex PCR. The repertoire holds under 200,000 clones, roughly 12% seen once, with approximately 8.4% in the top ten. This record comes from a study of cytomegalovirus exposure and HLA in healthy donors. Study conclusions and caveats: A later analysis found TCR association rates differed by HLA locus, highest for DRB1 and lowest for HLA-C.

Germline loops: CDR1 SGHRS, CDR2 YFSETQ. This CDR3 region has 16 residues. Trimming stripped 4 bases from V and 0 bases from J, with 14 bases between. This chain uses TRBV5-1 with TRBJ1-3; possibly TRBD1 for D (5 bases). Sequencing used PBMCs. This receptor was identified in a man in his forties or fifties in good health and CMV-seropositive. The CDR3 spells CASSPRDSNSGNTIYF. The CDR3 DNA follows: TGCGCCAGCAGCCCCCGGGACTCCAACTCTGGAAACACCATATATTTT.